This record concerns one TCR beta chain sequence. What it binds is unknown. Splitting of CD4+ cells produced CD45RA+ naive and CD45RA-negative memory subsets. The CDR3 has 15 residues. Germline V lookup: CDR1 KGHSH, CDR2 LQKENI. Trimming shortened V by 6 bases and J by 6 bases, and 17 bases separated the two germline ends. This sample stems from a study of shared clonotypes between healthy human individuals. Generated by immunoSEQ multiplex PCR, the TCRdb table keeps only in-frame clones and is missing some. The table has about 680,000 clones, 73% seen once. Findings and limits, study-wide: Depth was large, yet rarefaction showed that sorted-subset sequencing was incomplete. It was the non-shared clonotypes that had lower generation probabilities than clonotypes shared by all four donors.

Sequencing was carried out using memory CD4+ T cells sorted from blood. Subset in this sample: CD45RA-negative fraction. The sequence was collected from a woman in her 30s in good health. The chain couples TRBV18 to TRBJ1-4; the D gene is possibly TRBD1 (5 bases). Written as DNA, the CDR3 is TGTGCCAGCTCGAGAGGGGAAGGGACGGATGAAAAACTGTTTTTT. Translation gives CASSRGEGTDEKLFF.